The T cell receptor (beta chain) described here comes from a study of blood T cell repertoires in COVID-19. Study-level background: The study drew acute and convalescent COVID-19 samples from the United States, Italy and Spain. PBMCs, B-cell-depleted T cells, or T cells provided the cDNA or gDNA that made up the material.

While infection was still active, Seattle patients were enrolled and then followed longitudinally. Germline-derived CDR1 and CDR2 are SQVTM and ANQGSEA. The CDR3 length is 15 residues. J was trimmed by 4 bases and V by 2 bases; bases with no gene match: 10. Here immunoSEQ multiplex PCR was the method, and the copy in TCRdb shows in-frame clones only, minus some. The table has a few hundred thousand clones, around four fifths seen once; the top ten hold roughly a tenth. This clone has a handful of counts. This chain uses TRBV29-1 with TRBJ2-7, with 8 bases identical to TRBD1. This receptor was obtained from a woman aged 80 or over with COVID-19, enrolled during active disease. Sequenced input: peripheral blood. CDR3 nucleotides: TGCAGCGTTGAAAGCCTAACAGGGGGTCGGTACGAGCAGTACTTC. Protein product: CSVESLTGGRYEQYF.